This T cell receptor beta chain was obtained from a study of response to subunit inactivated influenza vaccine. Study outcomes and limitations: Authors suggested seasonal influenza vaccinations each recruit few new T cells.

TCRdb passed the RT-PCR reads through MiXCR, listing each CDR3 protein once. The sample includes roughly 500,000 distinct CDR3 sequences, 20% to 25% of them seen just once. Concerning this clonotype: The antigen is undetermined.

Germline V gene lookup returns CDR1 SGHTA and CDR2 FQGNSA. CDR3 length equals 13 residues. Trimming left V 7 bases short and J 8 bases short, with 12 bases between. These data were also filed under a second study, of T cells expressing NK-cell markers. This second report adds: The cDNA for TCR beta came from 5'RACE template switching with UMIs. One of eight sequenced donors was HCMV-seronegative; the other seven were seropositive. The leading position in the CD3+CD56-NKG2C+ fraction of several donors also went to these clonotypes.

The sequence was obtained from a man aged 50-60 years who received an inactivated influenza vaccine. The rearrangement links TRBV7-2 to TRBJ1-6; D not certain. The sample consisted of CD4+ T cells sorted from PBMCs, taken approximately 12 days after vaccination. The CDR3 DNA follows: TGTGCCAGCATGAGCGGCCGTTATTCACCCCTCCACTTT. Its protein is CASMSGRYSPLHF.